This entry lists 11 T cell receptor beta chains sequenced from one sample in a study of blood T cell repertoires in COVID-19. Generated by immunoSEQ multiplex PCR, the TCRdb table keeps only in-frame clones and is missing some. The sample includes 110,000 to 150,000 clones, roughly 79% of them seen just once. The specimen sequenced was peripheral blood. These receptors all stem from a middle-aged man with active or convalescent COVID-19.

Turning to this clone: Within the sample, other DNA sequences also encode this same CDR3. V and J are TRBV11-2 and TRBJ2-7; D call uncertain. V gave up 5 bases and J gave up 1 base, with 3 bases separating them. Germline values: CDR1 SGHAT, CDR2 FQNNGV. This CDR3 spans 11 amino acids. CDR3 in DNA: TGTGCCAGCAGCCCTTCCTACGAGCAGTACTTC. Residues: CASSPSYEQYF.

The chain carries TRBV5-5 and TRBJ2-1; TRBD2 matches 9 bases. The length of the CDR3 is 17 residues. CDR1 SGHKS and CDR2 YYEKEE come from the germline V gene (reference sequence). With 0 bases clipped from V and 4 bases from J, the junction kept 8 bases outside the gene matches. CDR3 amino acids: CASSLGPAGGPYNEQFF. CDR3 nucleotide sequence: TGTGCCAGCAGCTTGGGCCCAGCGGGAGGCCCTTACAATGAGCAGTTCTTC.

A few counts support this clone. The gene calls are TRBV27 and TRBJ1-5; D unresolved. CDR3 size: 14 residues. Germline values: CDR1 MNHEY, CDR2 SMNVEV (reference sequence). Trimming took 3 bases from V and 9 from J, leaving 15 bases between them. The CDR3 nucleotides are TGTGCCAGCAGTTTGAGAGCAACCATTACGCCCCAGCATTTT. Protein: CASSLRATITPQHF.

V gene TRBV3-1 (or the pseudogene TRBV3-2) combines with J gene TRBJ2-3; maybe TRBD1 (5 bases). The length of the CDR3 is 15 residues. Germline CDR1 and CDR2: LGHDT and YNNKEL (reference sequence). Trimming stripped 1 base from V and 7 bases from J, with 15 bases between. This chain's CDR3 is CASSQVGPGANTQYF. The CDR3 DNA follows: TGTGCCAGCAGCCAAGTGGGGCCCGGAGCAAATACGCAGTATTTT.

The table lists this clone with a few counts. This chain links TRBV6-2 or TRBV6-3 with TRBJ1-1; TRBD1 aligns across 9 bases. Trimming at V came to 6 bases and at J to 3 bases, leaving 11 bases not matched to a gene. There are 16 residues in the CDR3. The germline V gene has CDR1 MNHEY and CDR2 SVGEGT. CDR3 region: CASSLDRGPLYTEAFF. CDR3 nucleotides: TGTGCCAGCAGCTTGGACAGGGGCCCGTTGTACACTGAAGCTTTCTTT.

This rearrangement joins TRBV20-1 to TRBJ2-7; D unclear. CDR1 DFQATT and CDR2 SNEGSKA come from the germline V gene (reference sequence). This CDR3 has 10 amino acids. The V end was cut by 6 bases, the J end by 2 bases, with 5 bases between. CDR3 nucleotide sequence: TGCAGTGCCTCCCCCTACGAGCAGTACTTC. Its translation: CSASPYEQYF.

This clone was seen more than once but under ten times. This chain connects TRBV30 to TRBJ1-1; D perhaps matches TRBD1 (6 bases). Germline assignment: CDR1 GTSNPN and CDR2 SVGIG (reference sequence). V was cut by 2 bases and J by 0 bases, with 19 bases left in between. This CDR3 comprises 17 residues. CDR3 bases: TGTGCCTGGAGTCGAGGGGGGGGACGCGGGATGAACACTGAAGCTTTCTTT. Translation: CAWSRGGGRGMNTEAFF.

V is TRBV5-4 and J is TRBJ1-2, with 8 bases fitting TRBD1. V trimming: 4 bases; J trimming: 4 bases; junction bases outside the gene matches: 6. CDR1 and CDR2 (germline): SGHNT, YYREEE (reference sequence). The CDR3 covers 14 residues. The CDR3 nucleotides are TGTGCCAGCAGCCCGACAGGGGAGGCCTATGGCTACACCTTC. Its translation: CASSPTGEAYGYTF.

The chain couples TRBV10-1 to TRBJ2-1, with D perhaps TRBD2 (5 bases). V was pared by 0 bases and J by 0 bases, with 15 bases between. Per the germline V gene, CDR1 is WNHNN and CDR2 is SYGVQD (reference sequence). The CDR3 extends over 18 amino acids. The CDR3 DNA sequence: TGCGCCAGCAGTGAGTCCCCTCAACTGGGGAGCTCCTACAATGAGCAGTTCTTC. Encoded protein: CASSESPQLGSSYNEQFF.

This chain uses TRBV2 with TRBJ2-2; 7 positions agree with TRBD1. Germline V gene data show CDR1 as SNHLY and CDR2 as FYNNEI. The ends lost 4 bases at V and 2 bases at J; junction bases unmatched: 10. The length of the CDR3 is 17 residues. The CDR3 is CASSVQGVRLNTGELFF. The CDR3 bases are TGTGCCAGCAGTGTCCAGGGGGTACGACTAAACACCGGGGAGCTGTTTTTT.

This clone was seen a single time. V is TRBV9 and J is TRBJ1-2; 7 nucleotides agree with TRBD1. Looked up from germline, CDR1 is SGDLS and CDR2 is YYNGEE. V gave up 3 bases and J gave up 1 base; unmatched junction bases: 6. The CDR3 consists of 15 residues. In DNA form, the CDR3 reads TGTGCCAGCAGCGCTCGACAGGGAAATAACTATGGCTACACCTTC. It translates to CASSARQGNNYGYTF.